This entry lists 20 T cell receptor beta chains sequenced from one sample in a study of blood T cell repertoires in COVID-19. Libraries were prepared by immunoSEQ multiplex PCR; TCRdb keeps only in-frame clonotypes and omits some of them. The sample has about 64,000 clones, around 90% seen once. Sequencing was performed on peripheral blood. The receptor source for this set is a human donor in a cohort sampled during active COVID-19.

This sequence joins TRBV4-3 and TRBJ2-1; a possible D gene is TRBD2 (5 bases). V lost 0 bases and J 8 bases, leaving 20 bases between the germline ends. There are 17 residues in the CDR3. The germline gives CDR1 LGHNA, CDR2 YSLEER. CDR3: CASSQDYSPILDYEQFF. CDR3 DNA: TGCGCCAGCAGCCAAGATTATTCGCCCATACTAGATTATGAGCAGTTCTTC.

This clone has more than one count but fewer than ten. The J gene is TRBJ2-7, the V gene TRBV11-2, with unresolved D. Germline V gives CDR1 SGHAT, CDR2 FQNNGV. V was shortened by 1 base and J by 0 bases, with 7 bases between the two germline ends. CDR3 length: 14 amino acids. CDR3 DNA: TGTGCCAGCAGCTTAGTTAGCAGCTCCTACGAGCAGTACTTC. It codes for CASSLVSSSYEQYF.

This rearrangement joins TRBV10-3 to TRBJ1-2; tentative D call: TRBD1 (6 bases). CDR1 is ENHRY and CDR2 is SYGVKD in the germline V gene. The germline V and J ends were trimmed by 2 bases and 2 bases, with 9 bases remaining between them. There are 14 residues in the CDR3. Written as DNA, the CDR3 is TGTGCCATCAGTGAGACAGGGATGAACTATGGCTACACCTTC. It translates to CAISETGMNYGYTF.

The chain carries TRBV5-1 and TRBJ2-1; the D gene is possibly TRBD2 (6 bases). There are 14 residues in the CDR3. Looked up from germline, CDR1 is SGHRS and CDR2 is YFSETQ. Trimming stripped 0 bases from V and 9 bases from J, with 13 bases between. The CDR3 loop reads CASSLDGSMGEQFF. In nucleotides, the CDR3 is TGCGCCAGCAGCTTGGACGGGAGCATGGGTGAGCAGTTCTTC.

Here the CDR3 DNA reads TGCGCCAGCAGCCGAGGGACTAGCTACGAGCAGTACTTC. It specifies CASSRGTSYEQYF. The chain carries TRBV5-1 and TRBJ2-7; 8 bases fit TRBD2. Germline CDR1 reads SGHRS; CDR2 reads YFSETQ. The junction had 3 bases not matched to a gene; V was cut back by 4 bases and J by 3 bases. The CDR3 totals 13 residues.

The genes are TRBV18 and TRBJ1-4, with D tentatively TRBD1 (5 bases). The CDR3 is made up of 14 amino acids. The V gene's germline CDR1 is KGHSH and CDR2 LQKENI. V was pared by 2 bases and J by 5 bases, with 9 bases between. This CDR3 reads CASSPAGVNEKLFF. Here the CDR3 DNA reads TGTGCCAGCTCACCAGCGGGGGTCAATGAAAAACTGTTTTTT.

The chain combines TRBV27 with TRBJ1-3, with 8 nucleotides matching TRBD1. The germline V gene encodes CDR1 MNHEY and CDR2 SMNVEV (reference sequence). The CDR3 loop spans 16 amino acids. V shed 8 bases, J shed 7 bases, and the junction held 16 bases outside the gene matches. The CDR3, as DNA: TGTGCCAGCGGCGACCTCGGGAGACAGGGGAAGAACACCATATATTTT. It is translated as CASGDLGRQGKNTIYF.

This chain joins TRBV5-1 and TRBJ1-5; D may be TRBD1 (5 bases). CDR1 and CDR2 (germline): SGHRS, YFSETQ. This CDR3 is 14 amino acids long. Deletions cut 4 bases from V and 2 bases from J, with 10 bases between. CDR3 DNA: TGCGCCAGCAGCGAAGGGGCTGGCAATCAGCCCCAGCATTTT. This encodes CASSEGAGNQPQHF. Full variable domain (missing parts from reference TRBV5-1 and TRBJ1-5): KAGVTQTPRYLIKTRGQQVTLSCSPISGHRSVSWYQQTPGQGLQFLFEYFSETQRNKGNFPGRFSGRQFSNSRSEMNVSTLELGDSALYLCASSEGAGNQPQHFGDGTRLSIL.

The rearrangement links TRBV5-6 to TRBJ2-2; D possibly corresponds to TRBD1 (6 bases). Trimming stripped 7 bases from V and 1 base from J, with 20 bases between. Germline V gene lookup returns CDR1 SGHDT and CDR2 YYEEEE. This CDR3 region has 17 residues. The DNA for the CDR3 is TGTGCCAGCGGACAACCGGGACAAAGTAGGAACACCGGGGAGCTGTTTTTT. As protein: CASGQPGQSRNTGELFF.

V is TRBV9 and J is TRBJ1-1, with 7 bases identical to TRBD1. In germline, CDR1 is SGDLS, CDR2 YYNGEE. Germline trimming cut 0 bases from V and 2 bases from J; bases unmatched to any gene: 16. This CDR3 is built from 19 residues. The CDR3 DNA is TGTGCCAGCAGCGTAGCCATCCCGGGGACAGAAAAGCCAAACACTGAAGCTTTCTTT. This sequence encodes CASSVAIPGTEKPNTEAFF.

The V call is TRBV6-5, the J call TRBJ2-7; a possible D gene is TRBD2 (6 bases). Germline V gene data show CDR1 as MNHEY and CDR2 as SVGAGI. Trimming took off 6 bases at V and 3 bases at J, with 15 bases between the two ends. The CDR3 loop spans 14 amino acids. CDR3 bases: TGTGCCAGCAGCCGGGGACTGCTAGACTACGAGCAGTACTTC. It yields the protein CASSRGLLDYEQYF.

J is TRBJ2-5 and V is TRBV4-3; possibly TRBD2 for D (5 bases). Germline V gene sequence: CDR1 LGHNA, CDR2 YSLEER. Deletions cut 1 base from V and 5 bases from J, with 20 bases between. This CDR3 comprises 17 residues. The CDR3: CASSQALGLIEGETQYF. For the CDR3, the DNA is TGCGCCAGCAGCCAAGCGCTGGGCTTAATAGAGGGCGAGACCCAGTACTTC.

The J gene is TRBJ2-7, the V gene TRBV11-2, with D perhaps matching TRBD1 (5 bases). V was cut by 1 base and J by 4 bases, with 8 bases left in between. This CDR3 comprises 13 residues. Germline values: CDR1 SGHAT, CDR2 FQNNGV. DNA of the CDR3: TGTGCCAGCAGCTTAGGAGACAGTTACGAGCAGTACTTC. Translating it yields CASSLGDSYEQYF.

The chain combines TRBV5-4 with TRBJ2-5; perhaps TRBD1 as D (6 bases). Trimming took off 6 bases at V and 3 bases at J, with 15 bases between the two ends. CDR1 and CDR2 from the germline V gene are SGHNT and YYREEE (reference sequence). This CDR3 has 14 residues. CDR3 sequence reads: CASNPQGYKETQYF. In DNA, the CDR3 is TGTGCCAGCAACCCTCAGGGGTACAAAGAGACCCAGTACTTC. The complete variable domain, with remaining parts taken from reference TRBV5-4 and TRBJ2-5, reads ETGVTQSPTHLIKTRGQQVTLRCSSQSGHNTVSWYQQALGQGPQFIFQYYREEENGRGNFPPRFSGLQFPNYSSELNVNALELDDSALYLCASNPQGYKETQYFGPGTRLLVL.

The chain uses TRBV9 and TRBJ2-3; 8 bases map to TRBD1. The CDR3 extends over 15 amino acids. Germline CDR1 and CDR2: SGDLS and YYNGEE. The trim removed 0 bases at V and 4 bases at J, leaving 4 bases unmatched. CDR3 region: CASSVEAGGPDTQYF. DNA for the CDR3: TGTGCCAGCAGCGTAGAGGCAGGGGGCCCAGATACGCAGTATTTT.

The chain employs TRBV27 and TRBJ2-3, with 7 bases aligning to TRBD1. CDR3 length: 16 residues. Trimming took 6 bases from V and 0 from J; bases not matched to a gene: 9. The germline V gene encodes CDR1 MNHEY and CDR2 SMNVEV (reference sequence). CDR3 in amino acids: CASRRTGTASTDTQYF. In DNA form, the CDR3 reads TGTGCCAGCAGAAGGACCGGGACAGCGAGCACAGATACGCAGTATTTT.

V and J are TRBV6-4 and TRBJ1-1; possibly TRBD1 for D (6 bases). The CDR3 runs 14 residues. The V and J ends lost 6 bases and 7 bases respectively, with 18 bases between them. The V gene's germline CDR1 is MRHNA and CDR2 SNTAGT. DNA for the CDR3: TGTGCCAGCAGAGTACAGGGAGAGAGCGGTGAAGCTTTCTTT. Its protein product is CASRVQGESGEAFF.

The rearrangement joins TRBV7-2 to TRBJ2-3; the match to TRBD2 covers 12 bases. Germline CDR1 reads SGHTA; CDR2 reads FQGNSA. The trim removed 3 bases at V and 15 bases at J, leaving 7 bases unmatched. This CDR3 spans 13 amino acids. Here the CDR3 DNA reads TGTGCCAGCAGCTTTAAGAGGACTAGCGGGACCTATTTT. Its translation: CASSFKRTSGTYF.

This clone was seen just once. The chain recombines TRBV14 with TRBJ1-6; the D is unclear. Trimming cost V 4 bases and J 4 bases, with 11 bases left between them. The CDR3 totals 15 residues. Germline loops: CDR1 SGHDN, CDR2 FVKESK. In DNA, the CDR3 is TGTGCCAGCAGCCTCACGACAAGTTATAATTCACCCCTCCACTTT. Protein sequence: CASSLTTSYNSPLHF.

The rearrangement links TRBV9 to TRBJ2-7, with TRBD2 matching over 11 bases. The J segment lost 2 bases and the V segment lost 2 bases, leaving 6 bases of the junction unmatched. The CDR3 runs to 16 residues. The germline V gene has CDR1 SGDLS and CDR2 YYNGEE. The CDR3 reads CASSVLAGGSPYEQYF. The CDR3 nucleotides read TGTGCCAGCAGCGTTCTAGCGGGAGGTAGTCCCTACGAGCAGTACTTC.